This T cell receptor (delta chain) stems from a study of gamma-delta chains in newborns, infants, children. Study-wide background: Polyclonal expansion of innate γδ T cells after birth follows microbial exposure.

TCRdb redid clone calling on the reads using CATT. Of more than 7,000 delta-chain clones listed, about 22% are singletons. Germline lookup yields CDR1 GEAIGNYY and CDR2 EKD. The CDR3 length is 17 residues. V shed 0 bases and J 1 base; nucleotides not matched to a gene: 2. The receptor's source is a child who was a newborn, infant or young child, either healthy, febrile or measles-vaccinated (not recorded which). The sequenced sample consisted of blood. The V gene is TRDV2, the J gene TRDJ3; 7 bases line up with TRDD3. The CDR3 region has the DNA TGTGCCTGTGACACCGTTGGGGGATCCTGGGACACCCGACAGATGTTTTTC. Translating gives CACDTVGGSWDTRQMFF.